Given below is one TCR beta chain in context. Per germline, CDR1 MNHEY and CDR2 SVGEGT. CDR3 length equals 14 residues. The V end was cut by 2 bases, the J end by 0 bases, with 5 bases between. The data were taken from a study of blood T cell repertoires in COVID-19. Study overall: Sources were T cells, B-cell-depleted T cells, or PBMCs; the material itself was cDNA or gDNA.

Individuals drawn from under 30 US areas were roughly 18 to 89 years old. Cohort 3 recovery required two negative PCRs, clearance, or symptom resolution. The authors' processing: Nucleated cell number was recorded as an estimate derived from reference gene primer amplification. The data were produced by immunoSEQ multiplex PCR, yet TCRdb's version contains in-frame clones alone and is incomplete. V and J calls and clone size are given by that table; D and trimming were obtained from the DNA. The table includes approximately 260,000 clones, roughly 80% detected once. The TCR originated in a man aged 50 to 60 who had recovered from COVID-19. The chain links TRBV6-2 or TRBV6-3 to TRBJ1-5; D uncertain. The sample taken for sequencing was PBMCs or T cells enriched from blood (not recorded which). In nucleotides, the CDR3 is TGTGCCAGCAGTTACACTTATAGCAATCAGCCCCAGCATTTT. It encodes CASSYTYSNQPQHF.